These 26 T cell receptor beta chains share one sample of origin, sequenced in a study of Ad26.COV2.S vaccination and SARS-CoV-2 variants. Indicated treatment: around 19 received Ad26.COV2.S at low or high dose, single or two shots; roughly 5 received placebo; per-sample allocation not given. Material that was analyzed had been drawn on day 63 after the first vaccine or placebo injection. TCRdb's table, derived via immunoSEQ multiplex PCR, lists solely in-frame clones and lacks some. The sample includes 380,000 or so clones, 83% of them seen just once. Sequencing used peripheral blood, obtained in a trial of Ad26.COV2.S vaccine versus placebo. These receptor sequences come from a person aged 18 to 65 who received the Ad26.COV2.S COVID-19 vaccine or a placebo.

The V gene is TRBV18, the J gene TRBJ1-1; 8 nucleotides match TRBD1. The CDR3 extends over 13 amino acids. The junction had 7 bases not matched to a gene; V was cut back by 3 bases and J by 10 bases. Per the germline V gene, CDR1 is KGHSH and CDR2 is LQKENI. The CDR3 coding sequence is TGTGCCAGCTCACCGCAAACACAGGGGGTAGCTTTCTTT. It specifies CASSPQTQGVAFF.

The genes are TRBV19 and TRBJ1-2, with a weak D call TRBD1 (6 bases). This CDR3 region has 15 residues. V was clipped by 8 bases and J by 8 bases, with 24 bases between them. CDR1 is LNHDA, CDR2 SQIVND, per germline (reference sequence). The CDR3 region has the DNA TGTGCCAGTCTTCCTTTCGGGGGGGCCAGCGACGGCTACACCTTC. It translates to CASLPFGGASDGYTF.

The V gene is TRBV7-3, the J gene TRBJ1-1, with D uncertain. The V gene's germline CDR1 is SGHTA and CDR2 FQGTGA. V shed 2 bases and J shed 5 bases, with 9 bases lying between them. The CDR3 contains 13 residues. The CDR3 nucleotides are TGTGCCAGCAGCTTATCGGCGGTTACTGAAGCTTTCTTT. Its translation is CASSLSAVTEAFF.

This sequence joins TRBV19 and TRBJ1-5; D unclear. The CDR3 sequence is 13 residues long. CDR1 is LNHDA, CDR2 SQIVND, per germline (reference sequence). V dropped 2 bases and J dropped 7 bases, with 9 bases sitting between them. DNA for the CDR3: TGTGCCAGTAGTATAAAGCATGGCCAGCCCCAGCATTTT. Its translation: CASSIKHGQPQHF.

The chain joins TRBV3-1 (or the pseudogene TRBV3-2) to TRBJ1-2; D call uncertain. Trimming shortened V by 4 bases and J by 4 bases, and 10 bases separated the two germline ends. CDR1 is LGHDT, CDR2 YNNKEL, per germline (reference sequence). This CDR3 contains 13 residues. DNA of the CDR3: TGTGCCAGCAGCCTGACCTCGTCCTATGGCTACACCTTC. Its protein is CASSLTSSYGYTF.

The gene calls are TRBV5-6 and TRBJ1-4, with D possibly matching TRBD1 (6 bases). The length of the CDR3 is 12 residues. CDR1 and CDR2 from the germline V gene are SGHDT and YYEEEE. Trimming left V 4 bases short and J 8 bases short, with 9 bases between. The CDR3 sequence is CASSPQGEKLFF. In nucleotides, the CDR3 is TGTGCCAGCAGCCCTCAGGGGGAAAAACTGTTTTTT.

This chain links TRBV6-2 or TRBV6-3 with TRBJ2-7; 9 bases match TRBD1. CDR1 MNHEY and CDR2 SVGEGT come from the germline V gene. Losses at the gene ends were 0 bases for V and 1 base for J; bases not matched to a gene: 16. The CDR3 is made up of 20 amino acids. CDR3 amino acids: CASSYSRFGPGGTGSYEQYF. The CDR3 DNA reads TGTGCCAGCAGTTACTCGCGATTCGGCCCAGGTGGGACAGGGTCCTACGAGCAGTACTTC.

The chain couples TRBV19 to TRBJ1-1, with 11 positions matching TRBD1. From germline, CDR1 is LNHDA and CDR2 SQIVND (reference sequence). This CDR3 comprises 16 residues. J lost 0 bases, V lost 7 bases, and 7 bases had no gene match. CDR3 residues: CASNPRTGGLNTEAFF. The CDR3, as DNA: TGTGCCAGTAACCCTCGGACAGGGGGCTTGAACACTGAAGCTTTCTTT.

The V and J genes are TRBV4-1 and TRBJ2-7, with 7 bases matching TRBD1. J gave up 6 bases and V 4 bases, and 9 bases lay outside the gene matches. Germline values: CDR1 MGHRA, CDR2 YSYEKL. The CDR3 is made up of 14 amino acids. CDR3 sequence reads: CASSLTGKQAEQYF. Here the CDR3 DNA reads TGCGCCAGCAGCCTGACAGGGAAGCAAGCCGAGCAGTACTTC.

This chain connects TRBV6-2 or TRBV6-3 to TRBJ2-1; D assignment may be TRBD1 or TRBD2 (5 bases each). Germline assignment: CDR1 MNHEY and CDR2 SVGEGT. V gave up 6 bases and J gave up 11 bases, with 14 bases separating them. The CDR3 is 12 residues long. The CDR3 DNA reads TGTGCCAGCAGCCGGGACGTCTCCCAGCAGTTCTTC. This translates into CASSRDVSQQFF.

V gene TRBV20-1 combines with J gene TRBJ2-7; D possibly corresponds to TRBD2 (6 bases). V lost 3 bases and J lost 9, with 27 bases in between. Germline CDR1 DFQATT, CDR2 SNEGSKA (reference sequence). The CDR3 contains 16 residues. The CDR3 loop is CSASPSLSRGGPAQYF. DNA of the CDR3: TGCAGTGCTAGTCCCTCCCTGTCGCGGGGAGGTCCAGCGCAGTACTTC.

V and J are TRBV7-9 and TRBJ2-3; D uncertain. Trimming took off 3 bases at V and 3 bases at J, with 13 bases between the two ends. The CDR3 is 15 amino acids. Germline loops: CDR1 SEHNR, CDR2 FQNEAQ (reference sequence). Here the CDR3 reads CASSFDRPSTDTQYF. The CDR3 coding sequence is TGTGCCAGCAGCTTTGATAGACCCAGTACAGATACGCAGTATTTT.

This rearrangement joins TRBV7-2 to TRBJ1-6; D uncertain. The germline V gene has CDR1 SGHTA and CDR2 FQGNSA. The CDR3 is made up of 13 amino acids. Trimming took 5 bases from V and 10 from J, leaving 12 bases between them. In DNA form, the CDR3 reads TGTGCCAGCAGCCCGGGTCGAGGGTCACCCCTCCACTTT. Translated, it gives CASSPGRGSPLHF.

The V gene is TRBV7-2, the J gene TRBJ2-5, with TRBD2 as a possible D gene (5 bases). Germline CDR1 and CDR2: SGHTA and FQGNSA. The CDR3 has 16 amino acids. V was pared by 1 base and J by 3 bases, with 15 bases between. Here the CDR3 DNA reads TGTGCCAGCAGCTTAGGAACCGGGGTCTTAAAAGAGACCCAGTACTTC. Its translation: CASSLGTGVLKETQYF.

V and J are TRBV19 and TRBJ2-3; no clear D gene. Trimming took 3 bases from V and 4 from J, leaving 17 bases between them. Germline assignment: CDR1 LNHDA and CDR2 SQIVND (reference sequence). The CDR3 runs to 16 residues. The chain's CDR3 is CASSIIRSIGPDTQYF. CDR3 nucleotide sequence: TGTGCCAGTAGTATTATTCGTAGTATTGGCCCAGATACGCAGTATTTT.

The chain employs TRBV2 and TRBJ1-4; possibly TRBD1 for D (5 bases). Trimming removed 4 bases at V and 10 bases at J, with 13 bases between. Germline V gene lookup returns CDR1 SNHLY and CDR2 FYNNEI. This CDR3 spans 13 amino acids. The CDR3 here is CASSVGHLGKLFF. CDR3 DNA sequence: TGTGCCAGCAGTGTGGGGCACCTCGGAAAACTGTTTTTT.

The table lists this clone with a count of one. Other DNA sequences of this sample code for an identical CDR3. This sequence joins TRBV5-1 and TRBJ1-1; D is ambiguous. The germline gives CDR1 SGHRS, CDR2 YFSETQ. V was pared by 2 bases and J by 1 base, with 6 bases between. This CDR3 is 13 amino acids long. Here the CDR3 reads CASSFEGNTEAFF. In nucleotides, the CDR3 is TGCGCCAGCAGCTTCGAAGGGAACACTGAAGCTTTCTTT.

The chain employs TRBV9 and TRBJ1-5; no clear D. Germline CDR1 SGDLS, CDR2 YYNGEE. This CDR3 is built from 14 residues. V lost 0 bases, J lost 5 bases, and 9 bases lay in between. CDR3 DNA: TGTGCCAGCAGCGTAGGGGCAGGCTATCAGCCCCAGCATTTT. The encoded protein is CASSVGAGYQPQHF.

This chain links TRBV10-3 with TRBJ2-1; TRBD2 matches 13 bases. CDR1 and CDR2 from the germline V gene are ENHRY and SYGVKD. The CDR3 extends over 15 amino acids. V shed 4 bases, J shed 6 bases, and the junction held 3 bases outside the gene matches. This CDR3 reads CAISGGLAGPNEQFF. CDR3 sequence (DNA): TGTGCCATCAGTGGGGGACTAGCGGGACCCAATGAGCAGTTCTTC.

The V call is TRBV3-1 (or the pseudogene TRBV3-2), the J call TRBJ1-1; possible D gene TRBD1, 6 bases. V lost 4 bases and J 1 base, leaving 10 bases between the germline ends. Germline lookup yields CDR1 LGHDT and CDR2 YNNKEL (reference sequence). The CDR3 is 14 residues long. This chain's CDR3 is CASSLGTPNTEAFF. CDR3 bases: TGTGCCAGCAGCCTCGGGACACCGAACACTGAAGCTTTCTTT.

This clone was observed a handful of times. This CDR3 is also generated by other DNA sequences in the sample. This CDR3 is CASSFSLTSGGKETQYF. DNA for the CDR3: TGCGCCAGCAGCTTTTCGTTAACTAGCGGGGGCAAAGAGACCCAGTACTTC. V gene TRBV5-1 combines with J gene TRBJ2-5; TRBD2 agrees at 11 bases. Germline CDR1 and CDR2: SGHRS and YFSETQ. Unmatched junction bases numbered 9, after V lost 2 bases and J lost 3 bases. The CDR3 consists of 17 residues. The whole variable domain, filled in from reference TRBV5-1 and TRBJ2-5, reads KAGVTQTPRYLIKTRGQQVTLSCSPISGHRSVSWYQQTPGQGLQFLFEYFSETQRNKGNFPGRFSGRQFSNSRSEMNVSTLELGDSALYLCASSFSLTSGGKETQYFGPGTRLLVL.

The chain employs TRBV7-3 and TRBJ1-1; TRBD1 might be the D (5 bases). This CDR3 spans 13 amino acids. Trimming pared 3 bases from V and 1 base from J, leaving 6 bases between. Germline CDR1 reads SGHTA; CDR2 reads FQGTGA. CDR3 sequence reads: CASSFTGNTEAFF. The DNA of the CDR3 is TGTGCCAGCAGCTTCACAGGGAACACTGAAGCTTTCTTT. Combining the CDR3 with reference TRBV7-3 and TRBJ1-1 gives the whole variable domain GAGVSQTPSNKVTEKGKYVELRCDPISGHTALYWYRQSLGQGPEFLIYFQGTGAADDSGLPNDRFFAVRPEGSVSTLKIQRTERGDSAVYLCASSFTGNTEAFFGQGTRLTVV.

CDR3 nucleotides: TGCGCCAGCAGCCCCCAGCCCGGGGTATTGGCCAACGTCCTGACTTTC. It is translated as CASSPQPGVLANVLTF. The rearrangement joins TRBV5-1 to TRBJ2-6, with D maybe TRBD2 (5 bases). Germline CDR1 SGHRS, CDR2 YFSETQ. Trimming stripped 4 bases from V and 6 bases from J, with 17 bases between. CDR3 length: 16 residues.

The chain is built from TRBV6-5 and TRBJ2-5; D is uncertain. This CDR3 is 16 amino acids long. The V and J ends lost 0 bases and 3 bases respectively, with 14 bases between them. Looked up from germline, CDR1 is MNHEY and CDR2 is SVGAGI. The CDR3 bases are TGTGCCAGCAGTTACTCGGAGTCGAGCGCAAAAGAGACCCAGTACTTC. Protein sequence: CASSYSESSAKETQYF.

The rearrangement links TRBV6-2 or TRBV6-3 to TRBJ2-3, with 13 bases aligning to TRBD2. V gave up 5 bases and J gave up 5 bases; unmatched junction bases: 7. The germline V gene has CDR1 MNHEY and CDR2 SVGEGT. CDR3 length: 16 amino acids. CDR3 bases: TGTGCCAGCAGTCCCCAGACTAGCGGGAGGCAAGATACGCAGTATTTT. Its protein product is CASSPQTSGRQDTQYF.

The chain links TRBV11-2 to TRBJ2-1, with D possibly being TRBD1 (5 bases). V lost 5 bases to trimming and J lost 9 bases, with 23 bases between them. This CDR3 has 16 amino acids. The germline CDR1 and CDR2 sequences are SGHAT and FQNNGV. The CDR3 nucleotides are TGTGCCAGCAGCCCCCTTCCGTCAGGGCTGGGCCGTGAGCAGTTCTTC. Translation: CASSPLPSGLGREQFF.